This is a list of T cell receptor beta chains from one sample in a study of control samples from healthy donors and cancer patients. TCRdb keeps only in-frame clones here, not all; method: immunoSEQ multiplex PCR. This sample has approximately 120,000 clones; about nine tenths occur once, and the top ten carry 4.4%. Sequences were obtained from blood. The source of these receptors is a human donor in good health. The donor label of this sample is uncertain. Both conserved end residues are part of each CDR3. The D gene is left open where the match is weak. Only some rows state a clone size, as once, few, many or a class for expanded clones.

J,D,V,size,CDR3,DNA
TRBJ2-5,TRBD1,TRBV4-1,NA,CASSEGRGETQYF,TGCGCCAGCAGCGAGGGCAGGGGGGAGACCCAGTACTTC
TRBJ2-5,NA,TRBV7-9,NA,CASSLSGQETQYF,TGTGCCAGCAGCTTGTCGGGGCAAGAGACCCAGTACTTC
TRBJ2-2,NA,TRBV6-5,NA,CASSYSYSGGGGELFF,TGTGCCAGCAGTTACTCGTACTCAGGGGGGGGCGGGGAGCTGTTTTTT
TRBJ1-4,NA,TRBV5-6,NA,CASSHDGSTNEKLFF,TGTGCCAGCAGCCACGACGGCTCAACTAATGAAAAACTGTTTTTT
TRBJ2-7,NA,TRBV7-9,NA,CASSLEDEQYF,TGTGCCAGCAGCTTAGAAGACGAGCAGTACTTC
TRBJ2-7,NA,TRBV20-1,NA,CSASPSYEQYF,TGCAGTGCTAGCCCCTCTTACGAGCAGTACTTC
TRBJ2-3,NA,TRBV5-1,NA,CASSLRSPGIGTDTQYF,TGCGCCAGCAGCTTGCGATCCCCCGGGATAGGGACAGATACGCAGTATTTT
TRBJ2-3,NA,TRBV5-1,NA,CASNPTDNADTQYF,TGCGCCAGCAACCCGACAGATAACGCAGATACGCAGTATTTT
TRBJ2-5,NA,TRBV7-9,NA,CASSLGLIQETQYF,TGTGCCAGCAGTTTGGGACTGATACAAGAGACCCAGTACTTC
TRBJ2-3,NA,TRBV5-4,NA,CASSLGTSTDTQYF,TGTGCCAGCAGCTTAGGGACTAGCACAGATACGCAGTATTTT
TRBJ1-3,NA,TRBV5-1,once,CASSGDSGNTIYF,TGCGCCAGCAGCGGCGACAGTGGAAACACCATATATTTT
TRBJ2-7,NA,TRBV24-1,NA,CATSDRRPGKKQYF,TGTGCCACCAGTGATCGAAGACCCGGGAAAAAGCAGTACTTC
TRBJ1-1,NA,TRBV6-5,NA,CASSTGSGTEAFF,TGTGCCAGCAGCACAGGGAGCGGCACTGAAGCTTTCTTT
TRBJ1-2,NA,TRBV7-2,NA,CASSLGGRGRANYGYTF,TGTGCCAGCAGCTTAGGGGGCCGGGGCCGAGCTAACTATGGCTACACCTTC
TRBJ1-1,NA,TRBV30,NA,CALRARTPNTEAFF,TGTGCCCTCAGGGCCCGGACGCCGAACACTGAAGCTTTCTTT
TRBJ1-1,NA,TRBV6-5,NA,CASSYSPGTSRAFF,TGTGCCAGCAGTTACTCGCCAGGAACCTCAAGAGCTTTCTTT
TRBJ1-1,TRBD1,TRBV19,NA,CASSIKTGGTEAFF,TGTGCCAGTAGTATAAAAACAGGGGGCACTGAAGCTTTCTTT
TRBJ1-5,TRBD1,TRBV20-1,once,CSASQGADQPQHF,TGCAGTGCTAGTCAGGGGGCGGATCAGCCCCAGCATTTT
TRBJ1-2,TRBD1,TRBV28,NA,CASEGLGIDRGNYGYTF,TGTGCCAGCGAAGGTTTGGGGATCGACAGGGGTAACTATGGCTACACCTTC
TRBJ2-2,TRBD1,TRBV2,NA,CASSEFPLRDRGSGELFF,TGTGCCAGCAGTGAGTTCCCCCTCCGGGACAGGGGTTCCGGGGAGCTGTTTTTT
TRBJ1-3,NA,TRBV7-8,NA,CASSLGVTHGSGNTIYF,TGTGCCAGCAGCTTAGGCGTTACTCACGGCTCTGGAAACACCATATATTTT
TRBJ1-3,NA,TRBV14,NA,CASSQRPRSSGNTIYF,TGTGCCAGCAGCCAACGCCCCAGGAGCTCTGGAAACACCATATATTTT
TRBJ2-3,NA,TRBV5-1,NA,CASSLGGPDTQYF,TGCGCCAGCAGCTTGGGGGGCCCAGATACGCAGTATTTT
TRBJ2-4,NA,TRBV10-2,NA,CASTEGQGWGNIRKNIQYF,TGCGCCAGCACCGAGGGGCAGGGTTGGGGCAATATACGAAAAAACATTCAGTACTTC
TRBJ1-1,NA,TRBV7-3,NA,CASSFYGPALDTEAFF,TGTGCCAGCAGCTTCTATGGGCCTGCGCTGGACACTGAAGCTTTCTTT
TRBJ1-2,TRBD1,TRBV27,once,CASSSAGTGGRGYTF,TGTGCCAGCAGTTCTGCCGGGACAGGGGGCCGTGGCTACACCTTC
TRBJ1-5,NA,TRBV6-5,NA,CASTDRGPLNQPQHF,TGTGCCAGCACCGACCGGGGACCTCTCAATCAGCCCCAGCATTTT
TRBJ1-3,NA,TRBV27,NA,CASSWGGLNRNTIYF,TGTGCCAGCAGTTGGGGAGGACTAAATCGAAACACCATATATTTT
TRBJ2-3,TRBD2,TRBV9,NA,CASSTSGGAVDTQYF,TGTGCCAGCAGCACCAGCGGGGGGGCAGTAGATACGCAGTATTTT
TRBJ2-1,NA,TRBV15,NA,CATSSPLAGYNEQFF,TGTGCCACCAGCAGTCCGTTAGCAGGGTACAATGAGCAGTTCTTC
TRBJ1-6,NA,TRBV18,NA,CASSDDTGRNSPLHF,TGTGCCAGCTCAGATGACACGGGTAGGAATTCACCCCTCCACTTT
TRBJ1-3,NA,TRBV9,NA,CASSVDSAGNTIYF,TGTGCCAGCAGCGTAGATTCCGCTGGAAACACCATATATTTT
TRBJ1-5,NA,TRBV15,NA,CATSRVWDQPQHF,TGTGCCACCAGCAGAGTTTGGGATCAGCCCCAGCATTTT
TRBJ2-3,NA,TRBV7-9,NA,CASSLALGRTDTQYF,TGTGCCAGCAGCTTAGCGCTGGGGAGAACAGATACGCAGTATTTT
TRBJ2-5,NA,TRBV6-1,NA,CASSAQVAVLAETQYF,TGTGCCAGCAGTGCGCAAGTGGCGGTGCTGGCGGAGACCCAGTACTTC
TRBJ2-3,NA,TRBV6-2/TRBV6-3,NA,CASSYGNTDTQYF,TGTGCCAGCAGTTACGGGAACACAGATACGCAGTATTTT
TRBJ1-5,NA,TRBV10-3,NA,CAISVDRETPQHF,TGTGCCATCAGTGTGGATCGAGAAACGCCCCAGCATTTT
TRBJ2-1,TRBD2,TRBV4-3,NA,CASSQDWRGSYNEQFF,TGCGCCAGCAGCCAAGATTGGCGGGGGAGCTACAATGAGCAGTTCTTC
TRBJ2-3,NA,TRBV3-1/TRBV3-2,once,CASSPPFRATDTQYF,TGTGCCAGCAGCCCCCCATTCCGCGCCACAGATACGCAGTATTTT
TRBJ2-6,NA,TRBV5-4,NA,CASSLEVGHTGANVLTF,TGTGCCAGCAGCCTAGAAGTAGGGCATACTGGGGCCAACGTCCTGACTTTC
TRBJ1-1,TRBD1,TRBV6-5,NA,CASSTRQGGSTEAFF,TGTGCCAGCAGTACCCGACAGGGTGGCTCCACTGAAGCTTTCTTT
TRBJ2-5,TRBD2,TRBV25-1,NA,CASSEPPGGRGFQETQYF,TGTGCCAGCAGTGAGCCCCCGGGAGGCAGAGGCTTCCAAGAGACCCAGTACTTC
TRBJ2-7,NA,TRBV6-6,NA,CASTTGGESYEQYF,TGTGCCAGCACCACAGGAGGGGAAAGCTACGAGCAGTACTTC
TRBJ2-3,NA,TRBV12-1,NA,CASSFPTSGSTDTQYF,TGTGCCAGCAGCTTCCCGACTAGTGGGAGCACAGATACGCAGTATTTT
TRBJ1-2,NA,TRBV16,NA,CASSQSHPLYGYTF,TGTGCCAGCAGCCAATCTCACCCGCTATACGGCTACACCTTC